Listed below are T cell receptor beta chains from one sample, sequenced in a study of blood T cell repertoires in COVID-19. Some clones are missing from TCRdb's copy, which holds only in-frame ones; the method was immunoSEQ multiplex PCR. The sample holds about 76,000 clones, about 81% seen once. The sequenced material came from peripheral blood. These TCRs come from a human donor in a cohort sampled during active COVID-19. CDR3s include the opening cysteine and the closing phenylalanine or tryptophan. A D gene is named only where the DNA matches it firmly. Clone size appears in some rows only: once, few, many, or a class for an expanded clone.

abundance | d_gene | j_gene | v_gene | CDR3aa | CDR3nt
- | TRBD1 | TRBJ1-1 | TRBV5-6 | CASSPTGFAEAFF | TGTGCCAGCAGCCCGACAGGGTTCGCTGAAGCTTTCTTT
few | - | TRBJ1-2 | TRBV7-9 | CASSPQTGQGALYGYTF | TGTGCCAGCAGCCCACAAACGGGACAAGGGGCCCTCTATGGCTACACCTTC
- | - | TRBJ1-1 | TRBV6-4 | CASSSGINTEAFF | TGTGCCAGCAGTTCGGGGATTAACACTGAAGCTTTCTTT
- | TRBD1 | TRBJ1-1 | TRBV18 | CASSPGQVGTEAFF | TGTGCCAGCTCACCGGGACAGGTAGGAACTGAAGCTTTCTTT
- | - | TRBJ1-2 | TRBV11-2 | CASSLRGGVVNGYTF | TGTGCCAGCAGCTTGCGTGGGGGGGTGGTAAATGGCTACACCTTC
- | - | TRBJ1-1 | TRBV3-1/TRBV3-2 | CASSPQGPNTEAFF | TGTGCCAGCAGCCCCCAGGGCCCTAACACTGAAGCTTTCTTT
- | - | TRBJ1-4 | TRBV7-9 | CASSVDRPNEKLFF | TGTGCCAGCAGCGTAGACAGACCTAATGAAAAACTGTTTTTT
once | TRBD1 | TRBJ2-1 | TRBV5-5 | CASSRSGQGVYNEQFF | TGTGCCAGCAGCCGCTCGGGACAGGGGGTCTACAATGAGCAGTTCTTC
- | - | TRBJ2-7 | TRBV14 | CASSQAQVNDEQYF | TGTGCCAGCAGCCAAGCACAGGTAAACGACGAGCAGTACTTC
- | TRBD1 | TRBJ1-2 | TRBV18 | CASSGPGTGDGYTF | TGTGCCAGCTCGGGCCCCGGGACAGGGGATGGCTACACCTTC
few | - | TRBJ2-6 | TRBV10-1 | CASSEPEQGGRSGANVLTF | TGCGCCAGCAGTGAGCCCGAACAGGGAGGGAGGTCTGGGGCCAACGTCCTGACTTTC
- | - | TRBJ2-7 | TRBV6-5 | CASQRSAGPYEQYF | TGTGCCAGCCAGAGGAGCGCAGGGCCCTACGAGCAGTACTTC
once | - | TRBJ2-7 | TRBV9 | CASSVGGLGEQYF | TGTGCCAGCAGCGTAGGGGGCCTCGGCGAGCAGTACTTC
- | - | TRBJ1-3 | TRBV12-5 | CASGLARALQQAVSGNTIYF | TGTGCTAGTGGTTTGGCCCGGGCCCTCCAACAGGCCGTCTCTGGAAACACCATATATTTT
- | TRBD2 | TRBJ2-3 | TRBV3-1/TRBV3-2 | CASRQTSGGAGDTQYF | TGTGCCAGCAGGCAGACTAGCGGGGGGGCGGGAGATACGCAGTATTTT
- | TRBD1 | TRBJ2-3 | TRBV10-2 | CASRDRLSTDTQYF | TGCGCCAGCAGGGACAGGCTTAGCACAGATACGCAGTATTTT
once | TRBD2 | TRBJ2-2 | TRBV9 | CASRRTSGLGGELFF | TGTGCCAGCAGAAGGACTAGCGGCCTGGGCGGGGAGCTGTTTTTT
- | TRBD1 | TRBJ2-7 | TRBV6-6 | CASHPTGPLVEQYF | TGTGCCAGCCACCCGACAGGGCCATTGGTCGAGCAGTACTTC
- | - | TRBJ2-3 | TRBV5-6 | CASSLKGEDTQYF | TGTGCCAGCAGCTTGAAAGGGGAAGATACGCAGTATTTT
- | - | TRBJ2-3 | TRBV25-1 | CASSDPGATDTQYF | TGTGCCAGCAGTGACCCAGGGGCCACAGATACGCAGTATTTT
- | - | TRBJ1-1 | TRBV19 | CASRAPGKDSEAFF | TGTGCCAGTCGGGCCCCAGGGAAGGATTCTGAAGCTTTCTTT